Each of the 27 T cell receptor beta chains below was sequenced from the same sample in a study of blood T cell repertoires in COVID-19. Repertoires were generated with immunoSEQ multiplex PCR, while TCRdb's copy carries only in-frame clones and drops some. The profile shows hundreds of thousands of clones, just over 85% of them singletons. Sequencing was carried out using peripheral blood. These receptor sequences come from a woman aged 25-40 years with active or convalescent COVID-19.

The chain's CDR3 is CASVSQGLNTDTQYF. For the CDR3, the DNA is TGTGCTAGTGTTTCACAGGGCCTGAACACAGATACGCAGTATTTT. This chain connects TRBV12-5 to TRBJ2-3, with D possibly being TRBD1 (6 bases). Trimming took 7 bases from V and 2 from J, leaving 16 bases between them. The germline CDR1 and CDR2 sequences are LGHNT and FRNRAP. There are 15 residues in the CDR3.

V gene TRBV18 combines with J gene TRBJ1-1; tentative D call: TRBD1 (5 bases). Germline CDR1 reads KGHSH; CDR2 reads LQKENI. Trimming left V 1 base short and J 0 bases short, with 9 bases between. The length of the CDR3 is 15 residues. CDR3 protein: CASSPRGVMNTEAFF. CDR3 DNA sequence: TGTGCCAGCTCACCACGGGGGGTCATGAACACTGAAGCTTTCTTT.

The gene calls are TRBV19 and TRBJ2-3, with TRBD2 matching 13 bases. Germline trimming cut 1 base from V and 1 base from J; bases unmatched to any gene: 5. This CDR3 region has 18 residues. The V gene's germline CDR1 is LNHDA and CDR2 SQIVND (reference sequence). CDR3 residues: CASSIALAGGHRTDTQYF. The CDR3 DNA reads TGTGCCAGTAGTATAGCACTAGCGGGGGGGCACCGCACAGATACGCAGTATTTT.

This rearrangement joins TRBV30 to TRBJ2-3; 9 bases fit TRBD2. Germline CDR1 is GTSNPN and CDR2 is SVGIG (reference sequence). The CDR3 runs to 17 residues. V dropped 1 base and J dropped 2; count of bases not matched to a gene: 10. This CDR3 is CAWSASRTSANTDTQYF. CDR3 nucleotide sequence: TGTGCCTGGAGTGCCTCCCGGACTAGCGCGAACACAGATACGCAGTATTTT.

The V call is TRBV18, the J call TRBJ2-7, with D perhaps matching TRBD2 (5 bases). Germline V lookup: CDR1 KGHSH, CDR2 LQKENI. V was trimmed by 3 bases and J by 2 bases, leaving 11 bases between them. CDR3 length equals 14 residues. The CDR3 DNA reads as TGTGCCAGCTCACCCTCAGAGGGCCCCTACGAGCAGTACTTC. Its protein is CASSPSEGPYEQYF. The whole variable domain, remainder taken from reference TRBV18 and TRBJ2-7, is NAGVMQNPRHLVRRRGQEARLRCSPMKGHSHVYWYRQLPEEGLKFMVYLQKENIIDESGMPKERFSAEFPKEGPSILRIQQVVRGDSAAYFCASSPSEGPYEQYFGPGTRLTVT.

The chain joins TRBV27 to TRBJ2-7; D ambiguous. V was clipped by 2 bases and J by 0 bases, with 8 bases between them. The CDR3 extends over 14 amino acids. The germline V gene has CDR1 MNHEY and CDR2 SMNVEV (reference sequence). The CDR3 DNA follows: TGTGCCAGCAGTTTAAATCCCAGCTCCTACGAGCAGTACTTC. As protein: CASSLNPSSYEQYF.

This rearrangement joins TRBV7-9 to TRBJ2-2; D is undetermined. The CDR3 has 12 residues. V was trimmed by 7 bases and J by 6 bases, leaving 9 bases between them. Germline V CDR1 and CDR2: SEHNR, FQNEAQ (reference sequence). CDR3 region: CASTFGPGELFF. In DNA form, the CDR3 reads TGTGCCAGCACCTTTGGGCCCGGGGAGCTGTTTTTT.

The V call is TRBV5-1, the J call TRBJ2-2; 11 nucleotides agree with TRBD1. This CDR3 has 16 amino acids. CDR1 and CDR2 (germline): SGHRS, YFSETQ. Trimming at V came to 4 bases and at J to 7 bases, leaving 9 bases not matched to a gene. CDR3 sequence (DNA): TGCGCCAGCAGCCCCCGGACAGGGGGCATAATCGGGGAGCTGTTTTTT. It specifies CASSPRTGGIIGELFF.

The CDR3 DNA follows: TGTGCCAGCAGCCAAGGGAAACAGGGAAACCAAGAGACCCAGTACTTC. Protein sequence: CASSQGKQGNQETQYF. The V and J genes are TRBV6-6 and TRBJ2-5, with D tentatively TRBD1 (6 bases). The length of the CDR3 is 16 residues. The germline gives CDR1 MNHNY, CDR2 SVGAGI (reference sequence). The V end lost 6 bases, the J end lost 0 bases, and 17 bases lay between the germline ends.

The genes are TRBV4-2 and TRBJ2-5; 9 bases map to TRBD2. V shed 2 bases, J shed 3 bases, and the junction held 4 bases outside the gene matches. Germline V CDR1 and CDR2: LGHNA, YNFKEQ. The CDR3 totals 15 residues. As DNA, the CDR3 is TGTGCCAGCAGCCAACCAGAGCGGGGGGAAGAGACCCAGTACTTC. It encodes CASSQPERGEETQYF.

This clone was picked up a small number of times. The V gene is TRBV29-1, the J gene TRBJ2-7, with TRBD1 identical over 7 bases. The V gene end was trimmed by 8 bases and the J gene end by 12 bases; junction bases not matched to a gene: 13. Per germline, CDR1 SQVTM and CDR2 ANQGSEA. CDR3 length equals 11 residues. The CDR3 spells CSLISSTGPYF. CDR3 in DNA: TGCAGCCTCATCTCGTCGACAGGGCCGTACTTC.

This clone occurred a few times. In nucleotides, the CDR3 is TGTGCCACCAGTGATACTAGGACAGGCACCGGGGAGCTGTTTTTT. It yields the protein CATSDTRTGTGELFF. The genes are TRBV24-1 and TRBJ2-2; 7 bases are a match to TRBD1. V lost 3 bases and J lost 4; bases outside the gene matches: 4. The CDR3 length is 15 residues. CDR1 is KGHDR, CDR2 SFDVKD, per germline.

CDR3 DNA: TGTGCCAGCAGCGGCCGTCTAGCGGGGAGTGGAGGAAATGAGCAGTTCTTC. It is translated as CASSGRLAGSGGNEQFF. The V gene is TRBV7-2, the J gene TRBJ2-1, with 9 bases lining up with TRBD2. With 5 bases clipped from V and 7 bases from J, the junction kept 15 bases outside the gene matches. The CDR3 totals 17 residues. Germline CDR1 is SGHTA and CDR2 is FQGNSA.

The V call is TRBV19, the J call TRBJ2-7; D gene uncertain. Germline CDR1 and CDR2: LNHDA and SQIVND (reference sequence). The CDR3 runs to 13 residues. Deletions cut 3 bases from V and 7 bases from J, with 13 bases between. The CDR3 bases are TGTGCCAGTAGTATTGACCGCTCGGAGGAGCAGTACTTC. Translated: CASSIDRSEEQYF.

V is TRBV6-1 and J is TRBJ2-1, with 9 bases matching TRBD2. Trimming removed 2 bases from V and 4 bases from J; junction bases left unmatched: 3. This CDR3 has 15 amino acids. Germline CDR1 is MNHNS and CDR2 is SASEGT. The CDR3: CASSESLAGYNEQFF. The DNA of the CDR3 is TGTGCCAGCAGTGAATCACTAGCGGGTTACAATGAGCAGTTCTTC.

The chain uses TRBV4-2 and TRBJ1-1; no firm D call. The CDR3 totals 15 residues. Between the trimmed V and J ends, which lost 0 bases and 5 bases, there was a span of 13 bases. CDR1 LGHNA and CDR2 YNFKEQ come from the germline V gene. The CDR3 DNA reads as TGTGCCAGCAGCCAAGACGCAGGCGGGAGGACTGAAGCTTTCTTT. This codes for CASSQDAGGRTEAFF.

In this sample, this clone turned up once. V is TRBV7-8 and J is TRBJ1-4; a weak D match, TRBD1 (6 bases). The V end lost 5 bases, the J end lost 3 bases, and 19 bases lay between the germline ends. The CDR3 runs to 17 residues. The germline CDR1 and CDR2 sequences are SGHVS and FQNEAQ. CDR3 in DNA: TGTGCCAGCAGCCATCCCTATCCGGGACAAGCTAATGAAAAACTGTTTTTT. This codes for CASSHPYPGQANEKLFF.

The chain recombines TRBV4-1 with TRBJ2-7; the match to TRBD2 covers 11 bases. The CDR3 sequence is 15 residues long. Germline V gives CDR1 MGHRA, CDR2 YSYEKL. Losses at the gene ends were 3 bases for V and 2 bases for J; bases not matched to a gene: 3. The CDR3 protein is CASSQGLADAYEQYF. Written as DNA, the CDR3 is TGCGCCAGCAGCCAGGGACTAGCGGATGCCTACGAGCAGTACTTC.

The chain has TRBV6-5 and TRBJ1-2; 8 nucleotides agree with TRBD1. Germline assignment: CDR1 MNHEY and CDR2 SVGAGI. V shed 6 bases, J shed 2 bases, and the junction held 5 bases outside the gene matches. The CDR3 loop spans 14 amino acids. CDR3 sequence reads: CASSGQGENYGYTF. Written as DNA, the CDR3 is TGTGCCAGCAGCGGACAGGGTGAAAACTATGGCTACACCTTC.

The chain combines TRBV9 with TRBJ2-7; a weak D match, TRBD2 (5 bases). Germline V lookup: CDR1 SGDLS, CDR2 YYNGEE. The V end lost 3 bases, the J end lost 0 bases, and 13 bases lay between the germline ends. The CDR3 has 15 amino acids. CDR3: CASSAGPGISYEQYF. The CDR3 nucleotides read TGTGCCAGCAGCGCAGGACCGGGGATCTCCTACGAGCAGTACTTC.

The V gene is TRBV19, the J gene TRBJ2-1; 7 positions match TRBD1. Germline trimming cut 2 bases from V and 6 bases from J; bases unmatched to any gene: 7. Germline V CDR1 and CDR2: LNHDA, SQIVND (reference sequence). The CDR3 runs to 15 residues. The chain's CDR3 is CASSIRQGWGNEQFF. CDR3 nucleotides: TGTGCCAGTAGTATAAGACAGGGATGGGGCAATGAGCAGTTCTTC.

The table lists this clone with a count of one. The chain combines TRBV10-3 with TRBJ1-2, with a tentative D call TRBD1 (6 bases). Germline V gene data show CDR1 as ENHRY and CDR2 as SYGVKD. The V and J ends lost 10 bases and 1 base respectively, with 10 bases between them. CDR3 length equals 12 residues. The CDR3 sequence is CASRTDNYGYTF. For the CDR3, the DNA is TGTGCCAGCCGGACAGATAACTATGGCTACACCTTC.

A few counts support this clone. The rearrangement links TRBV24-1 to TRBJ2-3, with D possibly being TRBD1 (5 bases). V was cut by 4 bases and J by 4 bases, with 8 bases left in between. The CDR3 has 13 amino acids. In germline, CDR1 is KGHDR, CDR2 SFDVKD. CDR3 nucleotides: TGTGCCACCAGTGAATTAGGGGCAGATACGCAGTATTTT. Translated, it gives CATSELGADTQYF.

V gene TRBV6-4 combines with J gene TRBJ2-6, with TRBD2 matching 7 bases. The CDR3 length is 19 residues. Germline-derived CDR1 and CDR2 are MRHNA and SNTAGT. V lost 0 bases and J lost 0; bases outside the gene matches: 8. The CDR3 is CASSDSAWGGISGANVLTF. The CDR3 DNA reads as TGTGCCAGCAGTGACTCGGCCTGGGGGGGGATCTCTGGGGCCAACGTCCTGACTTTC.

The chain has TRBV11-3 and TRBJ2-1, with 10 positions matching TRBD1. This CDR3 is 15 amino acids long. The junction had 4 bases not matched to a gene; V was cut back by 1 base and J by 7 bases. Germline CDR1 and CDR2: SGHNT and YENEEA. This CDR3 is CASSLGGQGRNEQFF. CDR3 DNA sequence: TGTGCCAGCAGCTTAGGGGGACAGGGGCGAAATGAGCAGTTCTTC.

V usage is TRBV4-1 and J usage is TRBJ1-4, with a weak D call TRBD1 (6 bases). This CDR3 is built from 15 residues. CDR1 is MGHRA, CDR2 YSYEKL, per germline. Deletions cut 0 bases from V and 10 bases from J, with 15 bases between. Written as DNA, the CDR3 is TGCGCCAGCAGCCAAGAGGGATCCAGGGGTTCAAAACTGTTTTTT. Protein sequence: CASSQEGSRGSKLFF.

The V call is TRBV5-1, the J call TRBJ2-3; 9 bases match TRBD2. This CDR3 region has 13 residues. The V and J ends lost 5 bases and 5 bases, in that order; junction bases with no gene match: 3. From germline, CDR1 is SGHRS and CDR2 YFSETQ. For the CDR3, the DNA is TGCGCCAGCAGTTGGCGGGGGGGAGATACGCAGTATTTT. The encoded protein is CASSWRGGDTQYF.